This is a list of T cell receptor beta chains from one sample in a study of control samples from healthy donors and cancer patients. Using immunoSEQ multiplex PCR, the repertoire was profiled, and TCRdb retains in-frame clones only, with some absent. The table has approximately 170,000 clones, 75% to 95% seen once. Sequenced material: blood. Every receptor here comes from a woman in her twenties or thirties in good health. Each CDR3 is given with its conserved first and last residue. The D gene is left open where the match is weak. Some rows mark clone size as missing; the rest say once, few, many or name a class of expanded clone.

clone size: many
J gene: TRBJ2-7
V gene: TRBV12-3/TRBV12-4
D gene: TRBD1
CDR3 protein: CASSSTGLEQYF
CDR3 DNA: TGTGCCAGCAGTTCGACAGGGCTCGAGCAGTACTTC

clone size: -
J gene: TRBJ2-7
V gene: TRBV3-1/TRBV3-2
D gene: -
CDR3 protein: CASSQEGRAHYEQYF
CDR3 DNA: TGTGCCAGCAGCCAAGAAGGCAGGGCCCACTACGAGCAGTACTTC

clone size: -
J gene: TRBJ2-1
V gene: TRBV6-2/TRBV6-3
D gene: TRBD1
CDR3 protein: CASSYTTGGNEQFF
CDR3 DNA: TGTGCCAGCAGTTACACCACAGGGGGCAATGAGCAGTTCTTC

clone size: -
J gene: TRBJ1-2
V gene: TRBV19
D gene: -
CDR3 protein: CASSNTPGPDNYGYTF
CDR3 DNA: TGTGCCAGTAGCAACACCCCGGGGCCGGATAACTATGGCTACACCTTC

clone size: -
J gene: TRBJ1-6
V gene: TRBV6-6
D gene: TRBD1
CDR3 protein: CASSRQGDSPLHF
CDR3 DNA: TGTGCCAGCAGCAGACAGGGAGACTCACCCCTCCACTTT

clone size: few
J gene: TRBJ2-1
V gene: TRBV4-3
D gene: TRBD2
CDR3 protein: CASSQGIAGAAYNEQFF
CDR3 DNA: TGCGCCAGCAGCCAGGGTATAGCGGGAGCAGCCTACAATGAGCAGTTCTTC

clone size: -
J gene: TRBJ2-1
V gene: TRBV9
D gene: TRBD2
CDR3 protein: CASSVAGGPYNEQFF
CDR3 DNA: TGTGCCAGCAGCGTAGCGGGGGGACCCTACAATGAGCAGTTCTTC

clone size: once
J gene: TRBJ2-7
V gene: TRBV21-1
D gene: -
CDR3 protein: CASSNSRGEQYF
CDR3 DNA: TGTGCCAGCAGCAATAGTAGGGGCGAGCAGTACTTC

clone size: -
J gene: TRBJ1-2
V gene: TRBV6-5
D gene: -
CDR3 protein: CASMDSNYGYTF
CDR3 DNA: TGTGCCAGCATGGACAGTAACTATGGCTACACCTTC

clone size: -
J gene: TRBJ2-3
V gene: TRBV5-4
D gene: -
CDR3 protein: CASSRGRTDTQYF
CDR3 DNA: TGTGCCAGCAGCCGGGGGCGCACAGATACGCAGTATTTT

clone size: -
J gene: TRBJ1-6
V gene: TRBV27
D gene: -
CDR3 protein: CASSLSSSYNSPLHF
CDR3 DNA: TGTGCCAGCAGTTTATCCAGCTCCTATAATTCACCCCTCCACTTT

clone size: -
J gene: TRBJ2-7
V gene: TRBV29-1
D gene: -
CDR3 protein: CSVGTPNSYEQYF
CDR3 DNA: TGCAGCGTCGGGACTCCAAACTCCTACGAGCAGTACTTC

clone size: once
J gene: TRBJ2-7
V gene: TRBV12-3/TRBV12-4
D gene: -
CDR3 protein: CASSPDSSYEQYF
CDR3 DNA: TGTGCCAGCAGTCCGGACAGCTCCTACGAGCAGTACTTC

clone size: -
J gene: TRBJ2-7
V gene: TRBV12-3/TRBV12-4
D gene: TRBD2
CDR3 protein: CASRDSGTYEQYF
CDR3 DNA: TGTGCCAGCAGGGATAGCGGGACTTACGAGCAGTACTTC

clone size: -
J gene: TRBJ2-2
V gene: TRBV7-2
D gene: -
CDR3 protein: CASSLGVANTGELFF
CDR3 DNA: TGTGCCAGCAGCTTAGGGGTAGCGAACACCGGGGAGCTGTTTTTT

clone size: -
J gene: TRBJ2-7
V gene: TRBV12-3/TRBV12-4
D gene: TRBD2
CDR3 protein: CASSPGLAGEYF
CDR3 DNA: TGTGCCAGCAGTCCCGGACTAGCGGGGGAGTACTTC

clone size: -
J gene: TRBJ2-6
V gene: TRBV21-1
D gene: -
CDR3 protein: CASSRGPRTATCSGANVLTF
CDR3 DNA: TGTGCCAGCAGCCGGGGCCCTAGGACGGCGACCTGCTCTGGGGCCAACGTCCTGACTTTC

clone size: -
J gene: TRBJ1-4
V gene: TRBV5-1
D gene: TRBD1
CDR3 protein: CASSGQGGANEKLFF
CDR3 DNA: TGCGCCAGCAGCGGACAGGGGGGAGCTAATGAAAAACTGTTTTTT

clone size: -
J gene: TRBJ2-1
V gene: TRBV19
D gene: -
CDR3 protein: CASSIQRSSYNEQFF
CDR3 DNA: TGTGCCAGTAGTATTCAGCGAAGCTCCTACAATGAGCAGTTCTTC

clone size: -
J gene: TRBJ1-1
V gene: TRBV6-5
D gene: -
CDR3 protein: CASSYRLEGVTEAFF
CDR3 DNA: TGTGCCAGCAGTTACCGGTTAGAAGGGGTCACTGAAGCTTTCTTT

clone size: -
J gene: TRBJ1-3
V gene: TRBV9
D gene: -
CDR3 protein: CASSVGGNTIYF
CDR3 DNA: TGTGCCAGCAGCGTAGGGGGAAACACCATATATTTT

clone size: -
J gene: TRBJ1-4
V gene: TRBV5-5
D gene: -
CDR3 protein: CASSLSRVGEKLFF
CDR3 DNA: TGTGCCAGCAGCTTGAGTAGGGTCGGTGAAAAACTGTTTTTT

clone size: -
J gene: TRBJ2-7
V gene: TRBV6-1
D gene: TRBD1
CDR3 protein: CASSEETGTGGSEQYF
CDR3 DNA: TGTGCCAGCAGTGAAGAAACCGGGACAGGGGGCTCCGAGCAGTACTTC

clone size: -
J gene: TRBJ2-1
V gene: TRBV15
D gene: -
CDR3 protein: CATSRDAASSYNEQFF
CDR3 DNA: TGTGCCACCAGCAGAGATGCGGCTAGCTCCTACAATGAGCAGTTCTTC

clone size: -
J gene: TRBJ1-4
V gene: TRBV7-2
D gene: -
CDR3 protein: CASSLGGTNEKLFF
CDR3 DNA: TGTGCCAGCAGCTTAGGGGGGACTAATGAAAAACTGTTTTTT

clone size: -
J gene: TRBJ2-7
V gene: TRBV2
D gene: TRBD1
CDR3 protein: CASRPGQAYEQYF
CDR3 DNA: TGTGCCAGCAGACCGGGACAGGCCTACGAGCAGTACTTC

clone size: -
J gene: TRBJ1-6
V gene: TRBV5-1
D gene: TRBD1
CDR3 protein: CASSRTGSGSPLHF
CDR3 DNA: TGCGCCAGCAGCCGGACAGGGAGTGGTTCACCCCTCCACTTT

clone size: -
J gene: TRBJ2-3
V gene: TRBV19
D gene: -
CDR3 protein: CASSIRDDSTDTQYF
CDR3 DNA: TGTGCCAGTAGTATCCGGGATGATAGCACAGATACGCAGTATTTT

clone size: -
J gene: TRBJ2-3
V gene: TRBV28
D gene: TRBD2
CDR3 protein: CASSKLATSTDTQYF
CDR3 DNA: TGTGCCAGCAGTAAACTAGCGACTAGCACAGATACGCAGTATTTT

clone size: -
J gene: TRBJ2-1
V gene: TRBV28
D gene: -
CDR3 protein: CASSLGRVRGNEQFF
CDR3 DNA: TGTGCCAGCAGTTTGGGCAGGGTCCGGGGCAATGAGCAGTTCTTC

clone size: once
J gene: TRBJ1-1
V gene: TRBV25-1
D gene: TRBD1
CDR3 protein: CASSDFRDRGTEAFF
CDR3 DNA: TGTGCCAGCAGTGATTTCCGGGACAGGGGCACTGAAGCTTTCTTT

clone size: -
J gene: TRBJ1-6
V gene: TRBV6-5
D gene: TRBD1
CDR3 protein: CASSSRTGASPLHF
CDR3 DNA: TGTGCCAGCAGCAGCAGGACAGGGGCTTCACCCCTCCACTTT

clone size: -
J gene: TRBJ1-4
V gene: TRBV5-1
D gene: TRBD1
CDR3 protein: CASSLGGGQGFEKLFF
CDR3 DNA: TGCGCCAGCAGCTTGGGAGGCGGACAGGGTTTTGAAAAACTGTTTTTT

clone size: -
J gene: TRBJ1-2
V gene: TRBV5-1
D gene: TRBD1
CDR3 protein: CASSPGQGLYGYTF
CDR3 DNA: TGCGCCAGCAGCCCGGGACAGGGGCTCTATGGCTACACCTTC

clone size: -
J gene: TRBJ2-7
V gene: TRBV11-2
D gene: TRBD1
CDR3 protein: CASSRDRGREQYF
CDR3 DNA: TGTGCCAGCAGCCGGGACAGGGGGCGGGAGCAGTACTTC

clone size: -
J gene: TRBJ1-5
V gene: TRBV4-2
D gene: -
CDR3 protein: CASSQGSGGNQPQHF
CDR3 DNA: TGTGCCAGCAGCCAAGGGTCCGGGGGCAATCAGCCCCAGCATTTT

clone size: few
J gene: TRBJ2-3
V gene: TRBV10-1
D gene: -
CDR3 protein: CASSEGEGDTDTQYF
CDR3 DNA: TGCGCCAGCAGTGAGGGTGAGGGAGATACAGATACGCAGTATTTT

clone size: -
J gene: TRBJ2-5
V gene: TRBV21-1
D gene: -
CDR3 protein: CASSKEEGQAQYF
CDR3 DNA: TGTGCCAGCAGCAAAGAGGAGGGCCAGGCCCAGTACTTC

clone size: -
J gene: TRBJ2-7
V gene: TRBV11-3
D gene: TRBD1
CDR3 protein: CASSPRDRSTYEQYF
CDR3 DNA: TGTGCCAGCAGCCCCCGGGACAGGTCCACCTACGAGCAGTACTTC

clone size: -
J gene: TRBJ1-6
V gene: TRBV27
D gene: -
CDR3 protein: CASRVASSYNSPLHF
CDR3 DNA: TGTGCCAGCAGGGTGGCGAGCTCCTATAATTCACCCCTCCACTTT

clone size: -
J gene: TRBJ2-1
V gene: TRBV7-3
D gene: -
CDR3 protein: CASSLDGGARNNEQFF
CDR3 DNA: TGTGCCAGCAGCTTAGATGGGGGGGCGCGAAACAATGAGCAGTTCTTC

clone size: -
J gene: TRBJ1-3
V gene: TRBV7-9
D gene: -
CDR3 protein: CASSLDLGRSGNTIYF
CDR3 DNA: TGTGCCAGCAGCTTAGATCTAGGCAGATCTGGAAACACCATATATTTT

clone size: once
J gene: TRBJ2-1
V gene: TRBV3-1/TRBV3-2
D gene: -
CDR3 protein: CASSQDLTAPYNEQFF
CDR3 DNA: TGTGCCAGCAGCCAAGATCTGACGGCCCCCTACAATGAGCAGTTCTTC

clone size: -
J gene: TRBJ2-3
V gene: TRBV25-1
D gene: -
CDR3 protein: CASSGVRGTDTQYF
CDR3 DNA: TGTGCCAGCAGTGGGGTGCGGGGCACAGATACGCAGTATTTT

clone size: -
J gene: TRBJ2-3
V gene: TRBV21-1
D gene: -
CDR3 protein: CASSKSGLRTDTQYF
CDR3 DNA: TGTGCCAGCAGCAAAAGTGGACTACGCACAGATACGCAGTATTTT

clone size: -
J gene: TRBJ2-5
V gene: TRBV24-1
D gene: TRBD1
CDR3 protein: CATSDPGTGSETQYF
CDR3 DNA: TGTGCCACCAGTGATCCCGGGACAGGGAGTGAGACCCAGTACTTC

clone size: -
J gene: TRBJ1-1
V gene: TRBV5-1
D gene: -
CDR3 protein: CASSLDTMNTEAFF
CDR3 DNA: TGCGCCAGCAGCCTGGACACCATGAACACTGAAGCTTTCTTT

clone size: -
J gene: TRBJ2-3
V gene: TRBV5-6
D gene: -
CDR3 protein: CASSWSDTQYF
CDR3 DNA: TGTGCCAGCAGCTGGAGTGATACGCAGTATTTT